Below are 23 T cell receptor beta chains sequenced from a single sample in a study of T cells after yellow fever vaccination. TCRdb itself ran the 5' RACE reads through MiXCR, one entry per CDR3 protein. The table has 320,000 or so distinct CDR3 sequences, about 8.3% seen once. This specimen consisted of PBMCs, obtained roughly 46 days after the first yellow fever vaccination. All receptors come from a man between 18 and 29 years old who received the YFV17D yellow fever vaccine.

This chain links TRBV5-1 with TRBJ2-3, with D hard to call. Germline lookup yields CDR1 SGHRS and CDR2 YFSETQ. CDR3 size: 14 residues. Deletions cut 4 bases from V and 3 bases from J, with 12 bases between. The CDR3 loop is CASSRYSKTDTQYF. Written as DNA, the CDR3 is TGCGCCAGCAGCAGGTACTCGAAGACAGATACGCAGTATTTT.

This clonotype came up a few times. The chain links TRBV7-9 to TRBJ2-5; TRBD1 aligns across 8 bases. CDR1 SEHNR and CDR2 FQNEAQ come from the germline V gene (reference sequence). The CDR3 consists of 14 residues. V dropped 4 bases and J dropped 5; count of bases not matched to a gene: 6. The CDR3 DNA is TGTGCCAGCAGCTCCAAGGACAGGGACGAGACCCAGTACTTC. Its protein product is CASSSKDRDETQYF.

In its sample, this clonotype was seen a few times. The chain has TRBV9 and TRBJ2-5, with TRBD2 as a possible D gene (6 bases). V dropped 2 bases and J dropped 2 bases, with 13 bases sitting between them. Germline V gives CDR1 SGDLS, CDR2 YYNGEE. The CDR3 is made up of 15 amino acids. The CDR3 reads CASSVSGTAQETQYF. The CDR3 DNA is TGTGCCAGCAGCGTTAGCGGCACCGCGCAAGAGACCCAGTACTTC.

The chain has TRBV20-1 and TRBJ1-2, with 10 bases that match TRBD1. Trimming removed 3 bases from V and 4 bases from J; junction bases left unmatched: 5. Germline V gene sequence: CDR1 DFQATT, CDR2 SNEGSKA (reference sequence). The CDR3 sequence is 14 residues long. The CDR3 DNA reads TGCAGTGCTAGTGCGGGACAGGGGACCTATGGCTACACCTTC. It codes for CSASAGQGTYGYTF.

This clonotype was detected only a few times. This chain links TRBV5-4 with TRBJ2-3, with D possibly being TRBD1 (6 bases). From germline, CDR1 is SGHNT and CDR2 YYREEE (reference sequence). The V and J ends lost 0 bases and 0 bases respectively, with 8 bases between them. The CDR3 covers 15 residues. This CDR3 is CASSLEQGSTDTQYF. The CDR3 DNA reads TGTGCCAGCAGCTTGGAACAGGGCAGCACAGATACGCAGTATTTT.

This clonotype was picked up a small number of times. J is TRBJ1-1 and V is TRBV30; tentative D call: TRBD1 (5 bases). There are 13 residues in the CDR3. Trimming stripped 5 bases from V and 1 base from J, with 11 bases between. CDR1 is GTSNPN and CDR2 is SVGIG in the germline V gene (reference sequence). CDR3 coding DNA: TGTGCCTGGGATCCGGACAAGAACACTGAAGCTTTCTTT. Translated: CAWDPDKNTEAFF.

There are a few counts of this clonotype. The chain has TRBV30 and TRBJ1-1; D uncertain. The germline gives CDR1 GTSNPN, CDR2 SVGIG (reference sequence). Trimming left V 2 bases short and J 1 base short, with 11 bases between. CDR3 size: 14 residues. The CDR3 bases are TGTGCCTGGAGTCGAGACAATACGAACACTGAAGCTTTCTTT. Amino acids: CAWSRDNTNTEAFF. The whole variable domain, filled in from reference TRBV30 and TRBJ1-1, reads SQTIHQWPATLVQPVGSPLSLECTVEGTSNPNLYWYRQAAGRGLQLLFYSVGIGQISSEVPQNLSASRPQDRQFILSSKKLLLSDSGFYLCAWSRDNTNTEAFFGQGTRLTVV.

The chain carries TRBV5-1 and TRBJ1-2; 8 bases are a match to TRBD1. CDR1 is SGHRS and CDR2 is YFSETQ in the germline V gene. The V segment lost 7 bases and the J segment 0 bases; nucleotides outside the gene matches: 8. The CDR3 covers 15 residues. The CDR3 DNA is TGCGCCAGCCGACAGGGGCAGCCCTCTAACTATGGCTACACCTTC. Translated: CASRQGQPSNYGYTF. The full variable domain, rest sourced from reference TRBV5-1 and TRBJ1-2, is KAGVTQTPRYLIKTRGQQVTLSCSPISGHRSVSWYQQTPGQGLQFLFEYFSETQRNKGNFPGRFSGRQFSNSRSEMNVSTLELGDSALYLCASRQGQPSNYGYTFGSGTRLTVV.

Many counts were recorded for this clonotype. V is TRBV25-1 and J is TRBJ2-3; D gene uncertain. V lost 8 bases, J lost 4 bases, and 10 bases lay in between. The length of the CDR3 is 12 residues. Germline CDR1 MGHDK, CDR2 SYGVNS. The CDR3 is CASSLPSDTQYF. CDR3 nucleotides: TGTGCCAGCTCCTTGCCGTCAGATACGCAGTATTTT. Full variable domain (rest looked up from reference TRBV25-1 and TRBJ2-3): EADIYQTPRYLVIGTGKKITLECSQTMGHDKMYWYQQDPGMELHLIHYSYGVNSTEKGDLSSESTVSRIRTEHFPLTLESARPSHTSQYLCASSLPSDTQYFGPGTRLTVL.

This clonotype has just a few counts. This chain links TRBV27 with TRBJ1-5; no definite D call. Looked up from germline, CDR1 is MNHEY and CDR2 is SMNVEV (reference sequence). This CDR3 is built from 11 residues. V was shortened by 8 bases and J by 10 bases, with 12 bases between the two germline ends. The CDR3 region has the DNA TGTGCCAGCGGAATAGGAGATCCCCAGCATTTT. Translation: CASGIGDPQHF.

This clonotype appeared a few times. The V and J genes are TRBV11-2 and TRBJ2-6, with D perhaps TRBD1 or TRBD2 (5 bases each). Trimming took off 4 bases at V and 0 bases at J, with 10 bases between the two ends. Germline CDR1 SGHAT, CDR2 FQNNGV. The CDR3 length is 16 residues. CDR3 in amino acids: CASSWGRNSGANVLTF. DNA of the CDR3: TGTGCCAGCAGCTGGGGACGGAACTCTGGGGCCAACGTCCTGACTTTC.

This clonotype was counted a few times. The chain has TRBV7-9 and TRBJ1-2; no firm D call. Trimming shortened V by 3 bases and J by 13 bases, and 21 bases separated the two germline ends. The CDR3 spans 14 residues. Germline CDR1 SEHNR, CDR2 FQNEAQ (reference sequence). The CDR3 reads CASSLAPGVEAGTF. CDR3 coding DNA: TGTGCCAGCAGCTTGGCTCCTGGGGTTGAGGCGGGCACCTTC.

This clonotype was detected ten times or more. The rearrangement links TRBV5-1 to TRBJ2-5; a weak D match, TRBD1 (5 bases). This CDR3 is 15 amino acids long. The germline CDR1 and CDR2 sequences are SGHRS and YFSETQ. Trimming stripped 4 bases from V and 1 base from J, with 14 bases between. The CDR3 DNA sequence: TGCGCCAGCAGCCCCGCTAGGGGCCGCCAAGAGACCCAGTACTTC. This encodes CASSPARGRQETQYF.

This clonotype was recorded many times. J is TRBJ1-1 and V is TRBV15; 7 positions match TRBD1. V lost 3 bases to trimming and J lost 10 bases; unmatched junction nucleotides: 8. This CDR3 spans 13 amino acids. The germline gives CDR1 LNHNV, CDR2 YYDKDF (reference sequence). CDR3: CATSRPTGEAAFF. The CDR3 nucleotides read TGTGCCACCAGCAGGCCAACAGGGGAAGCAGCTTTCTTT.

The V call is TRBV9, the J call TRBJ1-2; perhaps TRBD1 as D (6 bases). The CDR3 sequence is 15 residues long. V lost 0 bases and J lost 6, with 15 bases in between. The germline V gene encodes CDR1 SGDLS and CDR2 YYNGEE. This chain's CDR3 is CASSVVDSPSHGYTF. In DNA, the CDR3 is TGTGCCAGCAGCGTAGTGGACAGCCCATCTCATGGCTACACCTTC.

V usage is TRBV28 and J usage is TRBJ1-6, with a possible D match to TRBD1 (6 bases). The V gene's germline CDR1 is MDHEN and CDR2 SYDVKM. V lost 2 bases and J 2 bases, leaving 7 bases between the germline ends. The CDR3 extends over 15 amino acids. Here the CDR3 DNA reads TGTGCCAGCAGTTTAAGGGGGGCCTATAATTCACCCCTCCACTTT. It is translated as CASSLRGAYNSPLHF.

In this sample, this clonotype turned up many times. The V gene is TRBV6-5, the J gene TRBJ1-3, with 8 bases matching TRBD1. Losses at the gene ends were 5 bases for V and 4 bases for J; bases not matched to a gene: 4. The CDR3 contains 14 residues. CDR1 and CDR2 (germline): MNHEY, SVGAGI. As DNA, the CDR3 is TGTGCCAGCAGTCAGGGGGCGGAAGGAAACACCATATATTTT. Translating it yields CASSQGAEGNTIYF.

This clonotype was counted between two and nine times. The genes are TRBV19 and TRBJ1-5; D is unclear. The CDR3 contains 15 residues. Germline lookup yields CDR1 LNHDA and CDR2 SQIVND (reference sequence). V shed 1 base and J shed 1 base, with 8 bases lying between them. The CDR3 bases are TGTGCCAGTAGTATAGCGGAGGGAAGCAATCAGCCCCAGCATTTT. It specifies CASSIAEGSNQPQHF.

This clonotype has more than one count but fewer than ten. The chain combines TRBV7-9 with TRBJ2-1; D may be TRBD2 (5 bases). Germline CDR1 reads SEHNR; CDR2 reads FQNEAQ (reference sequence). V lost 10 bases, J lost 0 bases, and 16 bases lay in between. CDR3 size: 15 residues. CDR3 residues: CATGWSTSSYNEQFF. The CDR3 DNA follows: TGTGCCACGGGGTGGAGTACTAGCTCCTACAATGAGCAGTTCTTC.

The chain carries TRBV4-2 and TRBJ2-2; tentative D call: TRBD1 (5 bases). This CDR3 contains 18 residues. CDR1 is LGHNA, CDR2 YNFKEQ, per germline. Between the trimmed V and J ends, which lost 4 bases and 1 base, there was a span of 19 bases. CDR3 DNA sequence: TGTGCCAGCAGCCCAAAGGGGCCGGACAATAGGAACACCGGGGAGCTGTTTTTT. Translated, it gives CASSPKGPDNRNTGELFF.

This clonotype has more than one count but fewer than ten. This chain connects TRBV12-3 or TRBV12-4 to TRBJ1-2, with 8 nucleotides matching TRBD1. The length of the CDR3 is 12 residues. V lost 6 bases to trimming and J lost 8 bases; unmatched junction nucleotides: 5. The CDR3 protein is CASSGQGGGYTF. In DNA, the CDR3 is TGTGCCAGCAGCGGACAGGGCGGCGGCTACACCTTC.

This clonotype has only a few counts. This chain joins TRBV4-1 and TRBJ2-7; no definite D call. The V end was cut by 0 bases, the J end by 2 bases, with 17 bases between. This CDR3 is built from 17 residues. Germline CDR1 and CDR2: MGHRA and YSYEKL. CDR3 sequence reads: CASSQEFPSKGTYEQYV. The CDR3 DNA reads as TGCGCCAGCAGCCAAGAATTCCCCAGCAAAGGGACCTACGAGCAGTACGTC.

V and J are TRBV6-1 and TRBJ1-2; 8 bases match TRBD1. Germline CDR1 is MNHNS and CDR2 is SASEGT. The CDR3 totals 15 residues. The V and J ends lost 6 bases and 5 bases, in that order; junction bases with no gene match: 11. CDR3 amino acids: CASRSRGQGKYGYTF. The CDR3 DNA sequence: TGTGCCAGCAGGAGCCGCGGACAGGGCAAATATGGCTACACCTTC.